These T cell receptor beta chains were read from a single sample in a study of T cell changes during pregnancy in multiple sclerosis. Some clones are missing from TCRdb's copy, which holds only in-frame ones; the method was immunoSEQ multiplex PCR. Here the sample spans some 40,000 clones, approximately 93% being singletons. The material was CD8+ T cells from peripheral blood mononuclear cells, obtained in the third trimester of pregnancy. The source is a female donor with multiple sclerosis, enrolled in a pregnancy study. The conserved cysteine and the conserved F or W are not part of the CDR3 here. The D gene is left open where the match is weak. Clone size is stated in some rows and not others, as once, few, many or a class when expanded.

TRBV5-6	TRBJ1-3	-	-	ASSGGLGNTIY
TRBV5-1	TRBJ1-2	few	TRBD1	ASTRDRVNYGYT
TRBV11-2	TRBJ2-2	-	-	ASSLDAAGELF
TRBV13	TRBJ2-1	-	-	ASSLESLGGANEQF
TRBV5-4	TRBJ2-2	-	TRBD2	ASSLDRGGINTGELF
TRBV7-9	TRBJ1-6	-	TRBD1	ASSPGQGHSPLH
TRBV9	TRBJ2-3	-	-	ASSVSGSTDTQY
TRBV4-1	TRBJ1-2	-	-	ASSQWAGGFGYT
TRBV7-3	TRBJ2-2	-	TRBD2	ASSVGGAGGNTGELF
TRBV19	TRBJ2-1	once	-	ASSVYFSSYNEQF
TRBV19	TRBJ2-1	-	TRBD1	ASSWTPTGGPYNEQF
TRBV19	TRBJ1-2	-	TRBD1	ATSSTGQTYGYT
TRBV6-6	TRBJ2-7	-	TRBD1	ATEEFGSRGYEQY
TRBV7-2	TRBJ1-6	-	TRBD1	ASSQTGVFSPLH
TRBV27	TRBJ2-7	-	-	ASKGLNYEQY
TRBV6-5	TRBJ1-6	-	-	ASSPSTLYNSPLH
TRBV30	TRBJ1-2	once	-	ASDIVGYT
TRBV2	TRBJ1-5	-	-	ASSSPQGIQPQH
TRBV9	TRBJ2-5	-	TRBD1	ASSQRTGTADQETQY
TRBV7-9	TRBJ1-2	-	-	ASSLAGEYGYT
TRBV27	TRBJ2-1	-	TRBD2	ASSLSGGEGYNEQF
TRBV27	TRBJ1-5	-	-	ASSPLGQPQH
TRBV7-6	TRBJ2-7	-	TRBD2	ASSPLAGGTYEQY
TRBV28	TRBJ2-3	-	-	ASSSWRGLGSTDTQY
TRBV6-1	TRBJ1-2	few	-	ASSRLEGGSGYT
TRBV5-1	TRBJ1-2	-	TRBD1	ASSLGGEYGYT
TRBV14	TRBJ1-2	few	TRBD1	ASSHTEGTVGGYT
TRBV25-1	TRBJ2-3	-	-	ASRRQGRGGGDTQY
TRBV29-1	TRBJ2-1	-	TRBD1	SVEDLDRGLYNEQF
TRBV7-8	TRBJ1-3	-	TRBD1	ASSSAGTGPSGNTIY
TRBV6-5	TRBJ1-4	-	-	ASSTASTNEKLF
TRBV5-8	TRBJ2-1	-	-	ASSLPSVSLYNEQF
TRBV10-2	TRBJ1-4	-	-	ASSHVANEKLF
TRBV2	TRBJ2-1	-	TRBD2	ASSREGLAGGNEQF
TRBV9	TRBJ2-1	-	-	ASRGDLAPNNEQF
TRBV30	TRBJ2-3	-	-	AWSYDTQY
TRBV10-1	TRBJ2-7	-	TRBD1	ASSGRGQGGTYEQY
TRBV27	TRBJ1-6	-	-	ASSFGRVNSPLH
TRBV6-1	TRBJ1-2	once	TRBD1	ASRESPTGNYGYT
TRBV7-9	TRBJ2-5	-	TRBD2	ASSASGGHQETQY
TRBV6-5	TRBJ2-2	-	-	ASSFWESGELF
TRBV27	TRBJ1-4	-	-	ASTPSTPNEKLF
TRBV9	TRBJ2-7	-	-	ASSSGGANYEQY
TRBV7-8	TRBJ1-1	-	TRBD1	ASSAALSQGIRTEAF
TRBV7-9	TRBJ2-2	-	TRBD1	ASSLSQGAKGELF